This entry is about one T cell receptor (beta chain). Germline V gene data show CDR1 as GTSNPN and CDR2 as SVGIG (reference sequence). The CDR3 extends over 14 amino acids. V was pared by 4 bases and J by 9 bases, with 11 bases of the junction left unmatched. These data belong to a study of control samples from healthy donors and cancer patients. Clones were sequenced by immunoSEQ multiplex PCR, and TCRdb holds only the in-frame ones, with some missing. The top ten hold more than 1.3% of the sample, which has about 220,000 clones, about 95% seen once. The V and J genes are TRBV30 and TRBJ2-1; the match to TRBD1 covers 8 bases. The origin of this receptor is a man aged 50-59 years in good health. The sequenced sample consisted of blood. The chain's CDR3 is CAWNGQGYGSEQFF. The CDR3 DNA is TGTGCCTGGAACGGACAGGGATATGGGAGTGAGCAGTTCTTC.